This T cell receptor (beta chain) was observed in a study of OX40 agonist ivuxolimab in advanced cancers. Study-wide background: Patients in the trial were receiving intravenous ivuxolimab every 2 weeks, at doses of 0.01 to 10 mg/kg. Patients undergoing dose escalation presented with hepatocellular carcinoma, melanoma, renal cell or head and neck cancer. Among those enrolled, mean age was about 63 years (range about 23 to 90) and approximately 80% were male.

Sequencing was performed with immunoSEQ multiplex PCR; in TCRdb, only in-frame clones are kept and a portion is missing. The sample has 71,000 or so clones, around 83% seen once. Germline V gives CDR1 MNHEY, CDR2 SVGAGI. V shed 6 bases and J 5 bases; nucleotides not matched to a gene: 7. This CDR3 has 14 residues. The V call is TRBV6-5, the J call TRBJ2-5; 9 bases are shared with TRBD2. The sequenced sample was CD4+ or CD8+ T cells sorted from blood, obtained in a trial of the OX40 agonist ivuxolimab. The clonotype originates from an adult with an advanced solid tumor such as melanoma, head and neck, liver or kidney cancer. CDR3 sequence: CASRQGLAGETQYF. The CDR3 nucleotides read TGTGCCAGCAGACAGGGACTAGCTGGGGAGACCCAGTACTTC.